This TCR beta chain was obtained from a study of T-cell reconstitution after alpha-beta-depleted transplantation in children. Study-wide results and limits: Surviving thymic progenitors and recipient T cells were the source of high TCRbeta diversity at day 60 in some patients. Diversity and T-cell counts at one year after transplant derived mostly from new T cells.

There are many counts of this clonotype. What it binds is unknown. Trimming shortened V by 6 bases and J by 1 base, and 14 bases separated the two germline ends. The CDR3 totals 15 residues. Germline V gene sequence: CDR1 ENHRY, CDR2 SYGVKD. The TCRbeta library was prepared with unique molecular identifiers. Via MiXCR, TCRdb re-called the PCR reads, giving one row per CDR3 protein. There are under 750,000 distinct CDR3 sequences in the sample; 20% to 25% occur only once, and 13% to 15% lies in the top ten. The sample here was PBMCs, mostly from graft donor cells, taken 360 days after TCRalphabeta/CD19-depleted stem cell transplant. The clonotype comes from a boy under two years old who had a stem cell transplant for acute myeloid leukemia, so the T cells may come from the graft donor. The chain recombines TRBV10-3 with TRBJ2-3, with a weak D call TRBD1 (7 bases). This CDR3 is CAIRDYRGGTDTQYF. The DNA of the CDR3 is TGTGCCATCAGGGACTACAGGGGAGGCACAGATACGCAGTATTTT.